This T cell receptor (beta chain) was identified in a study of T cells in Graves' hyperthyroidism and ophthalmopathy. Study-wide results and caveats: Blood also showed most of the thyroid clonotypes that were expanded above 0.001.

Using RNA transcripts as the source, TCR beta CDR3 regions were amplified. An initial round of RT-PCR targeting the TCR CDR3 relied on the HTBI primer set. TCRdb re-analysed the multiplex PCR reads in MiXCR, keeping a single row per CDR3 protein. The table shows some 490,000 distinct CDR3 sequences, with about 16% occurring only once. With 0 bases removed from V and 8 bases from J, the gap between germline ends came to 16 bases. The CDR3 runs 15 residues. From germline, CDR1 is LNHNV and CDR2 YYDKDF (reference sequence). PBMCs were obtained from 7.5 to 10 ml fresh peripheral blood. This clonotype has just a few counts. Its antigen is as yet unknown.

The chain couples TRBV15 to TRBJ1-1, with D tentatively TRBD1 (6 bases). The source is a woman between 25 and 40 years old with Graves' ophthalmopathy. What was sequenced was blood. The CDR3 loop is CATSRDKWQGIEAFF. The CDR3 DNA is TGTGCCACCAGCAGAGATAAGTGGCAGGGGATAGAAGCTTTCTTT.